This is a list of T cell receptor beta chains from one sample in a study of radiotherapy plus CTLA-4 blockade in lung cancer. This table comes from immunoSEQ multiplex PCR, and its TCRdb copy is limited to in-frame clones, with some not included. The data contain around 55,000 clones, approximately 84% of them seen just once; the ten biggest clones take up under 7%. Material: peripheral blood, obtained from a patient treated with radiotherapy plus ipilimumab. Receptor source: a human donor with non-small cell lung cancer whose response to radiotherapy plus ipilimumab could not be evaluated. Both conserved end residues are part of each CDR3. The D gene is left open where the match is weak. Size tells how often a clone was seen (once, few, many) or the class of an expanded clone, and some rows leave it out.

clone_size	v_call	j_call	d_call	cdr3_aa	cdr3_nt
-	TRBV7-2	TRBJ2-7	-	CASRKLEDRGYEQYF	TGTGCCAGCAGGAAATTGGAAGACCGGGGGTACGAGCAGTACTTC
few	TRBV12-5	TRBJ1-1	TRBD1	CASGPGQGKAFF	TGTGCTAGTGGTCCAGGACAGGGTAAAGCTTTCTTT
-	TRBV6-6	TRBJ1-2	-	CAGETPQGGGYTF	TGTGCCGGAGAAACCCCGCAAGGGGGTGGCTACACCTTC
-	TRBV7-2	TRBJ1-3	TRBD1	CASSSLATGGSGNTIYF	TGTGCCAGCAGCTCACTTGCTACAGGGGGCAGTGGAAACACCATATATTTT
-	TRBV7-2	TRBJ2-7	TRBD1	CASSLEGQGTYEQYF	TGTGCCAGCAGCTTAGAGGGACAGGGGACCTACGAGCAGTACTTC
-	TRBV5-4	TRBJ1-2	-	CASSPDKHYGYTF	TGTGCCAGCAGCCCGGACAAACACTATGGCTACACCTTC
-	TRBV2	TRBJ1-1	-	CASSDDWGLSTEAFF	TGTGCCAGCAGTGACGACTGGGGGCTTTCCACTGAAGCTTTCTTT
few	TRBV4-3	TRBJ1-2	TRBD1	CASSQGTANYGYTF	TGCGCCAGCAGCCAGGGGACAGCGAACTATGGCTACACCTTC
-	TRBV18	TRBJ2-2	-	CASSPPGVPGELFF	TGTGCCAGCTCACCCCCAGGGGTCCCCGGGGAGCTGTTTTTT
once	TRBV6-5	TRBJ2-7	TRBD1	CASSRQGAGSYEQYF	TGTGCCAGCAGTCGACAGGGGGCGGGGTCCTACGAGCAGTACTTC
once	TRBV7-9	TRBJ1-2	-	CASSSLGGSYGYTF	TGTGCCAGCAGCAGCTTGGGGGGGAGTTATGGCTACACCTTC
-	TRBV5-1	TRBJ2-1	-	CASRLSTSPSSYNEQFF	TGCGCCAGCAGATTATCAACTAGCCCTAGCTCCTACAATGAGCAGTTCTTC
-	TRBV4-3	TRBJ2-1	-	CASSQDSGTYNEQFF	TGCGCCAGCAGCCAAGACAGCGGAACCTACAATGAGCAGTTCTTC
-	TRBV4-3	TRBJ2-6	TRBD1	CASSRSARQGLTSGANVLTF	TGCGCCAGCAGCCGGTCAGCCCGACAGGGTTTAACGTCTGGGGCCAACGTCCTGACTTTC
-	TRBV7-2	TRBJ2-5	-	CASSKNREETQYF	TGTGCCAGCAGCAAAAACAGGGAAGAGACCCAGTACTTC
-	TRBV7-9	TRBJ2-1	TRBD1	CASIPGTGVSGEQFF	TGTGCCAGCATCCCAGGGACAGGGGTGAGTGGTGAGCAGTTCTTC
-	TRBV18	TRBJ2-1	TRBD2	CASSPPVASGIYNEQFF	TGTGCCAGCTCACCACCGGTCGCTAGCGGGATCTACAATGAGCAGTTCTTC
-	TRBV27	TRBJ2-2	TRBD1	CASRGQPNTGELFF	TGTGCCAGTAGGGGACAGCCGAACACCGGGGAGCTGTTTTTT
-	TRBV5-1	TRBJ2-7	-	CASSLGVILGAISYEQYF	TGCGCCAGCAGCTTGGGGGTTATTTTGGGGGCGATCTCCTACGAGCAGTACTTC
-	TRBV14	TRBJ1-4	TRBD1	CASSARTGGEEKLFF	TGTGCCAGCAGCGCTCGGACAGGGGGGGAAGAAAAACTGTTTTTT
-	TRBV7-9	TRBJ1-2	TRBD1	CASSLDRGDGYTF	TGTGCCAGCAGCCTCGACAGGGGGGACGGCTACACCTTC
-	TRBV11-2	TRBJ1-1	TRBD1	CASSPGARDRGWNTEAFF	TGTGCCAGCAGTCCTGGTGCCCGGGACAGGGGGTGGAACACTGAAGCTTTCTTT
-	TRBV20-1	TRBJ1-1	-	CSAAGVRAFF	TGCAGTGCCGCAGGGGTGAGGGCTTTCTTT
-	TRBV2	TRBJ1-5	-	CASSEMRVDQPQHF	TGTGCCAGCAGTGAAATGAGGGTAGATCAGCCCCAGCATTTT